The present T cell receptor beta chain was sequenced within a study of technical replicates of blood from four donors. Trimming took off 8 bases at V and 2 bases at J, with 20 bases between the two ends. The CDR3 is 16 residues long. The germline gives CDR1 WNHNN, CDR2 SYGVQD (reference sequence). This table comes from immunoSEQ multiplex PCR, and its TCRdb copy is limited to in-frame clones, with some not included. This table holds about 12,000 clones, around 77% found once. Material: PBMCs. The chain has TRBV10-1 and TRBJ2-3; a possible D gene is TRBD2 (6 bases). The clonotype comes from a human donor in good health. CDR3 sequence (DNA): TGCGCCAGCCAAGGAGTCGCGGCGGGAAACACAGATACGCAGTATTTT. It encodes CASQGVAAGNTDTQYF.